These T cell receptor beta chains were read from a single sample in a study of T cell responses to AZD1222 COVID-19 vaccine. Using immunoSEQ multiplex PCR, the repertoire was profiled, and TCRdb retains in-frame clones only, with some absent. Counted here are 140,000 to 150,000 clones, about 90% occurring once; the ten biggest clones make up roughly 7.1%. The sequenced sample was peripheral blood, obtained 28 days after the second dose of the MenACWY control vaccine. All receptors come from an adult who received the MenACWY meningococcal vaccine as a control. Each CDR3 is given with its conserved first and last residue.

v_gene	CDR3aa
TRBV3-1/TRBV3-2	CASSQEGRSYNEQFF
TRBV5-8	CASSLGTGLPTGELFF
TRBV15	CATSRDPRRVETQYF
TRBV6-5	CASSYGGRVQNSPLHF
TRBV18	CASSPGQLEKLFF
TRBV19	CASSMQGGNTIYF
TRBV6-5	CASSSGQSAQYF
TRBV28	CASSYAGTGTLSFF
TRBV27	CASTPAVGYSYEQYF
TRBV7-3	CASSPGTSTDTQYF
TRBV15	CATSRDLGYGNQPQHF
TRBV28	CASSLGLLAGNTDTQYF
TRBV9	CASSVEMGADYGYTF
TRBV28	CASSLADYQETQYF
TRBV7-2	CASSQSVGYEQYF
TRBV5-7	CASSTTPGQGAFAASPLHF
TRBV7-2	CASSPTRGGRETQYF
TRBV4-3	CASSQDYEGGPDTQYF
TRBV7-2	CASSLDRTSETQYF
TRBV12-5	CASGLVPGTSGRAFYEQYF
TRBV7-6	CASSATSGSTDTQYF
TRBV6-4	CASSDPWSSGNTIYF
TRBV6-5	CASRSGMNTEAFF
TRBV28	CASLSGGHTIYF
TRBV19	CASTDRGWNGGELFF
TRBV7-9	CASSARDREAFF
TRBV28	CASRGRGRVETQYF
TRBV7-3	CASSDRQGNTGELFF
TRBV9	CASSGRDSQETQYF
TRBV7-2	CASSLVGGADTQYF
TRBV9	CASSVGARGLGGNTIYF
TRBV5-6	CASSPTGARGNYEQYF
TRBV6-5	CASSYGDNTDTQYF
TRBV12-5	CASGSGGPYPNEQFF
TRBV18	CASSSTGGNTEAFF
TRBV5-5	CASRPLRTDTQYF
TRBV7-2	CASSLVAGVNYGYTF
TRBV6-2/TRBV6-3	CASSYVWGETQYF
TRBV7-2	CASSSQAYEQYF
TRBV7-2	CASSPRRQEKLFF
TRBV6-5	CASSSTGTPNTEAFF
TRBV12-3/TRBV12-4	CASSLRIPEAFF
TRBV9	CASSVGGDNSPLHF
TRBV10-1	CASSESLAGVGGADTQYF
TRBV19	CASSNQGNSGEQFF
TRBV6-4	CASSLADNTGELFF
TRBV7-3	CASSLSSNGWGNEQFF
TRBV15	CATSRPTGLGEKLFF
TRBV7-2	CASSLYRNTEAFF
TRBV6-5	CASSYRQGAANQPQHF
TRBV7-9	CASSLKEGANTEAFF
TRBV7-9	CASTRGERGGEQFF